The 26 T cell receptor beta chains below were found in one sample sequenced in a study of beta chain features in type 1 diabetes. Reverse transcribing all isolated RNA meant expressed TCRB transcripts were sequenced. The data were produced by immunoSEQ multiplex PCR, yet TCRdb's version contains in-frame clones alone and is incomplete. Found here are about 340,000 clones, roughly 8% of them singletons; the top ten hold more than 0.4%. The source material was central memory CD4+ T cells from blood. These receptors came from a woman younger than 30 in good health.

This clone was observed a few times. The V and J genes are TRBV21-1 and TRBJ2-7; the D call of TRBD2 is as the table states it, not checked on the DNA. TRBV21-1 is flagged as a pseudogene. This CDR3 contains 15 residues. As DNA, the CDR3 is TGTGCCAGCACCCCGGGACTAGCGGCAGCCTACGAGCAGTACTTC. As protein: CASTPGLAAAYEQYF.

This clone has only a few counts. The rearrangement links TRBV6-6 to TRBJ2-5, with no clear D. The CDR3 totals 12 residues. In germline, CDR1 is MNHNY, CDR2 SVGAGI (reference sequence). V gave up 7 bases and J gave up 0 bases, with 6 bases separating them. The CDR3: CASKLDQETQYF. In nucleotides, the CDR3 is TGTGCCAGCAAACTCGACCAAGAGACCCAGTACTTC.

This clone was counted only a few times. This chain joins TRBV6-5 and TRBJ2-7; no clear D. The germline V and J ends were trimmed by 4 bases and 5 bases, with 9 bases remaining between them. This CDR3 spans 12 amino acids. CDR1 is MNHEY and CDR2 is SVGAGI in the germline V gene. CDR3 bases: TGTGCCAGCAGTTTATCCCCCAACGAGCAGTACTTC. The encoded protein is CASSLSPNEQYF.

In this sample, this clone turned up many times. The chain joins TRBV2 to TRBJ1-1, with D possibly TRBD1 on 6 matching bases. Germline CDR1 reads SNHLY; CDR2 reads FYNNEI. V was pared by 6 bases and J by 5 bases, with 19 bases between. The CDR3 has 15 residues. CDR3 in DNA: TGTGCCAGCAGGAAGACAGGACCCCTTGAGACTGAAGCTTTCTTT. This sequence encodes CASRKTGPLETEAFF.

This chain connects TRBV29-1 to TRBJ2-1, with 9 bases fitting TRBD1. Losses at the gene ends were 5 bases for V and 8 bases for J; bases not matched to a gene: 13. The CDR3 has 15 amino acids. CDR1 is SQVTM and CDR2 is ANQGSEA in the germline V gene. In DNA, the CDR3 is TGCAGCGTTATCGCCCAAAGGACAGGGGTCGATGAGCAGTTCTTC. Translation gives CSVIAQRTGVDEQFF.

V and J are TRBV29-1 and TRBJ2-1, with D possibly being TRBD1 or TRBD2 (5 bases each). The CDR3 loop spans 18 amino acids. CDR1 is SQVTM, CDR2 ANQGSEA, per germline. The CDR3 DNA is TGCAGTCTAATCATCTGGGGGAGAAATAATGGCGGCTACAATGAGCAGTTCTTC. Its translation is CSLIIWGRNNGGYNEQFF.

A few counts support this clone. The genes are TRBV18 and TRBJ2-7; D unresolved. Germline V gene data show CDR1 as KGHSH and CDR2 as LQKENI. The CDR3 runs 15 residues. V lost 3 bases and J lost 3, with 15 bases in between. CDR3 nucleotide sequence: TGTGCCAGCTCACCCCCGAGTGGGCAGCACTACGAGCAGTACTTC. It yields the protein CASSPPSGQHYEQYF. The whole variable domain, remainder taken from reference TRBV18 and TRBJ2-7, is NAGVMQNPRHLVRRRGQEARLRCSPMKGHSHVYWYRQLPEEGLKFMVYLQKENIIDESGMPKERFSAEFPKEGPSILRIQQVVRGDSAAYFCASSPPSGQHYEQYFGPGTRLTVT.

The rearrangement links TRBV18 to TRBJ2-5; tentatively, D is TRBD1 (6 bases). The CDR3 is made up of 14 amino acids. Germline V lookup: CDR1 KGHSH, CDR2 LQKENI. Trimming pared 6 bases from V and 3 bases from J, leaving 14 bases between. The DNA of the CDR3 is TGTGCCAGCTCCACGACGAAGGGGGAAGAGACCCAGTACTTC. Protein: CASSTTKGEETQYF.

This clone occurred many times. The chain combines TRBV4-3 with TRBJ2-6; no clear D gene. This CDR3 spans 15 amino acids. V dropped 3 bases and J dropped 2 bases, with 8 bases sitting between them. Germline V gene lookup returns CDR1 LGHNA and CDR2 YSLEER. The CDR3 sequence is CASSHGLTGANVLTF. CDR3 bases: TGCGCCAGCAGCCACGGTTTAACTGGGGCCAACGTCCTGACTTTC.

The chain links TRBV7-2 to TRBJ2-1; TRBD2 might be the D (6 bases). The ends were cut back, 2 bases at V and 5 bases at J, with 22 bases in the middle. Germline V lookup: CDR1 SGHTA, CDR2 FQGNSA. The CDR3 extends over 18 amino acids. CDR3 DNA sequence: TGTGCCAGCAGCTTAATGAGTCTGTCGGGCGGGGCGAACAATGAGCAGTTCTTC. Residues: CASSLMSLSGGANNEQFF.

The sample holds many counts of this clone. J is TRBJ1-2 and V is TRBV15, with TRBD1 matching over 7 bases. Germline loops: CDR1 LNHNV, CDR2 YYDKDF (reference sequence). The CDR3 extends over 15 amino acids. The V segment lost 0 bases and the J segment 8 bases; nucleotides outside the gene matches: 9. CDR3 sequence: CATSRELGTARGYTF. CDR3 DNA: TGTGCCACCAGCAGAGAGCTCGGGACAGCTCGCGGCTACACCTTC.

This clone was seen at least ten times. J is TRBJ1-1 and V is TRBV11-2; D is unresolved. The germline gives CDR1 SGHAT, CDR2 FQNNGV. Trimming cost V 6 bases and J 1 base, with 9 bases left between them. The CDR3 has 13 amino acids. In DNA, the CDR3 is TGTGCCAGCAGGGAACAGCCGAACACTGAAGCTTTCTTT. Translated, it gives CASREQPNTEAFF.

This clone was detected only a few times. The J gene is TRBJ1-2, the V gene TRBV2; D perhaps matches TRBD1 (6 bases). This CDR3 spans 14 amino acids. V lost 1 base to trimming and J lost 8 bases, with 14 bases between them. The germline CDR1 and CDR2 sequences are SNHLY and FYNNEI. In nucleotides, the CDR3 is TGTGCCAGCAGTGAAGACAGGGTATCTGGAGGCTACACCTTC. Translation: CASSEDRVSGGYTF.

This clone has more than one count but fewer than ten. The chain is built from TRBV7-3 and TRBJ2-6; 8 nucleotides align to TRBD2. J was trimmed by 0 bases and V by 5 bases; bases with no gene match: 3. Germline loops: CDR1 SGHTA, CDR2 FQGTGA. This CDR3 is built from 16 residues. CDR3 nucleotide sequence: TGTGCCAGCAGCCCCGGGGGGGACTCTGGGGCCAACGTCCTGACTTTC. This gives the protein CASSPGGDSGANVLTF. Looking up the rest from reference TRBV7-3 and TRBJ2-6 gives the full variable domain: GAGVSQTPSNKVTEKGKYVELRCDPISGHTALYWYRQSLGQGPEFLIYFQGTGAADDSGLPNDRFFAVRPEGSVSTLKIQRTERGDSAVYLCASSPGGDSGANVLTFGAGSRLTVL.

As DNA, the CDR3 is TGTGCCAGCAGCTTGATGTTAGCGGGAGGTCTTTACGAGCAGTACTTC. Protein: CASSLMLAGGLYEQYF. V and J are TRBV5-4 and TRBJ2-7; 10 nucleotides match TRBD2. V gave up 1 base and J gave up 4 bases; unmatched junction bases: 8. In germline, CDR1 is SGHNT, CDR2 YYREEE (reference sequence). The CDR3 spans 16 residues.

This clone has a count of ten or more. The chain employs TRBV2 and TRBJ1-5, with D perhaps matching TRBD1 (5 bases). Germline CDR1 is SNHLY and CDR2 is FYNNEI. V lost 0 bases and J lost 7, with 10 bases in between. CDR3 size: 14 residues. The CDR3 DNA reads as TGTGCCAGCAGTGAAGCCACAGGTGGACAGCCCCAGCATTTT. It yields the protein CASSEATGGQPQHF.

This clone was counted a few times. Here the CDR3 reads CASSTGTSGRAYEQFF. The CDR3 DNA is TGCGCCAGCAGTACCGGGACTAGCGGGAGGGCCTATGAGCAGTTCTTC. The chain carries TRBV10-2 and TRBJ2-1, with 16 bases fitting TRBD2. The CDR3 has 16 amino acids. Germline values: CDR1 WSHSY, CDR2 SAAADI. J gave up 8 bases and V 5 bases, and 6 bases lay outside the gene matches.

The sample holds a few counts of this clone. The genes are TRBV28 and TRBJ1-2; possibly TRBD1 for D (6 bases). Germline assignment: CDR1 MDHEN and CDR2 SYDVKM. The CDR3 is 15 amino acids. Trimming stripped 6 bases from V and 2 bases from J, with 16 bases between. The DNA for the CDR3 is TGTGCCAGCAGACTACCGGGACACCAGAACTATGGCTACACCTTC. It codes for CASRLPGHQNYGYTF.

The chain has TRBV29-1 and TRBJ2-7; the D gene is possibly TRBD1 (6 bases). Germline CDR1 SQVTM, CDR2 ANQGSEA. V was trimmed by 2 bases and J by 4 bases, leaving 12 bases between them. The CDR3 totals 13 residues. CDR3 residues: CSVEHDRTYEQYF. CDR3 sequence (DNA): TGCAGCGTTGAACATGACAGGACTTACGAGCAGTACTTC.

V usage is TRBV19 and J usage is TRBJ1-1; D is ambiguous. The CDR3 spans 14 residues. Germline CDR1 is LNHDA and CDR2 is SQIVND (reference sequence). With 6 bases removed from V and 3 bases from J, the gap between germline ends came to 14 bases. The CDR3 protein is CASSRGLWDTEAFF. In nucleotides, the CDR3 is TGTGCCAGTAGCCGAGGACTGTGGGACACTGAAGCTTTCTTT.

A few counts support this clone. The chain links TRBV29-1 to TRBJ1-1, with 8 bases that match TRBD1. The CDR3 is 13 residues long. CDR1 is SQVTM and CDR2 is ANQGSEA in the germline V gene. V lost 6 bases to trimming and J lost 3 bases; unmatched junction nucleotides: 6. The CDR3 DNA reads TGCAGCGTGGCCGACAGGGGAGACACTGAAGCTTTCTTT. Protein: CSVADRGDTEAFF.

The V gene is TRBV4-2, the J gene TRBJ2-7; a possible D gene is TRBD1 (5 bases). The V gene lost 0 bases and the J gene lost 2 bases, with 20 bases spanning the gap. Germline V CDR1 and CDR2: LGHNA, YNFKEQ. This CDR3 contains 18 residues. CDR3 DNA sequence: TGTGCCAGCAGCCAAGAGATGATTAGGGGCACCACCCCCTACGAGCAGTACTTC. As protein: CASSQEMIRGTTPYEQYF.

This clone has just a few counts. The chain employs TRBV15 and TRBJ2-1; 10 nucleotides align to TRBD2. CDR1 is LNHNV, CDR2 YYDKDF, per germline (reference sequence). V was pared by 2 bases and J by 6 bases, with 10 bases of the junction left unmatched. CDR3 size: 17 residues. The CDR3 bases are TGTGCCACCAGCAGAAGCCTCGGGACTAGCGCTTCCAATGAGCAGTTCTTC. It is translated as CATSRSLGTSASNEQFF.

This clone was recorded a few times. The chain recombines TRBV4-3 with TRBJ2-7; 13 positions agree with TRBD2. Trimming took 0 bases from V and 10 from J; bases not matched to a gene: 6. Germline V gene sequence: CDR1 LGHNA, CDR2 YSLEER. CDR3 size: 15 residues. CDR3 amino acids: CASSQDVTSGRAQYF. CDR3 DNA sequence: TGCGCCAGCAGCCAAGATGTCACTAGCGGGAGGGCCCAGTACTTC.

V gene TRBV19 combines with J gene TRBJ2-1; TRBD2 aligns across 13 bases. Germline CDR1 reads LNHDA; CDR2 reads SQIVND (reference sequence). The CDR3 covers 15 residues. The junction had 0 bases not matched to a gene; V was cut back by 5 bases and J by 2 bases. The CDR3 sequence is CASSGTSGTYNEQFF. CDR3 bases: TGTGCCAGTAGTGGGACTAGCGGGACCTACAATGAGCAGTTCTTC.

In this sample, this clone turned up a few times. This chain uses TRBV9 with TRBJ2-1, with D uncertain. There are 15 residues in the CDR3. V was cut by 4 bases and J by 8 bases, with 19 bases left in between. CDR1 and CDR2 from the germline V gene are SGDLS and YYNGEE. CDR3 DNA sequence: TGTGCCAGCAGCCTTAGACCACTCCTCGGCGATGAGCAGTTCTTC. Encoded protein: CASSLRPLLGDEQFF.